These T cell receptor beta chains were read from a single sample in a study of cytomegalovirus exposure and HLA in healthy donors. The data were produced by immunoSEQ multiplex PCR, yet TCRdb's version contains in-frame clones alone and is incomplete. The data contain about 150,000 clones, about two thirds of them singletons. The sequenced sample was PBMCs. These TCRs come from a man between 60 and 75 years old in good health and CMV-seronegative. Both conserved end residues are part of each CDR3. Each record gives: clone size, V gene, J gene, D gene, CDR3 DNA, CDR3 protein. D genes are given only for firm matches. Not every row has a clone size; where given, it reads once, few, many or a size class.

clone_size: -
v_call: TRBV14
j_call: TRBJ2-1
d_call: TRBD2
cdr3_nt: TGTGCCAGCAGACAACTAGCGGGAGGGCCCCATGAGCAGTTCTTC
cdr3_aa: CASRQLAGGPHEQFF

clone_size: few
v_call: TRBV4-1
j_call: TRBJ1-6
d_call: TRBD1
cdr3_nt: TGCGCCAGCAGCCAGCCGGGACAGGGGGCTAAATCACCCCTCCACTTT
cdr3_aa: CASSQPGQGAKSPLHF

clone_size: few
v_call: TRBV30
j_call: TRBJ1-2
d_call: -
cdr3_nt: TGTGCCTGGAGTGTACCTGAATGGGGGCCCCACTATGGCTACACCTTC
cdr3_aa: CAWSVPEWGPHYGYTF

clone_size: -
v_call: TRBV15
j_call: TRBJ1-6
d_call: -
cdr3_nt: TGTGCCACCAGCAGAGACAGGGCCTATTCACCCCTCCACTTT
cdr3_aa: CATSRDRAYSPLHF

clone_size: -
v_call: TRBV28
j_call: TRBJ1-1
d_call: -
cdr3_nt: TGTGCCAGCAGCGCCCCCGACCGGGGAACTGAAGCTTTCTTT
cdr3_aa: CASSAPDRGTEAFF

clone_size: -
v_call: TRBV2
j_call: TRBJ2-6
d_call: -
cdr3_nt: TGTGCCAGCAGGGGAATTGGACAGCCATCTGGGGCCAACGTCCTGACTTTC
cdr3_aa: CASRGIGQPSGANVLTF

clone_size: -
v_call: TRBV5-6
j_call: TRBJ1-1
d_call: TRBD1
cdr3_nt: TGTGCCAGCAGTACCGGGACAGTGAACACTGAAGCTTTCTTT
cdr3_aa: CASSTGTVNTEAFF

clone_size: -
v_call: TRBV7-3
j_call: TRBJ1-1
d_call: -
cdr3_nt: TGTGCCAGCAGACCCGACCCTACAGGGCGGACTGAAGCTTTCTTT
cdr3_aa: CASRPDPTGRTEAFF

clone_size: few
v_call: TRBV2
j_call: TRBJ2-1
d_call: -
cdr3_nt: TGTGCCAGCCTGCTCCAGGGTGACAATGAGCAGTTCTTC
cdr3_aa: CASLLQGDNEQFF

clone_size: -
v_call: TRBV4-2
j_call: TRBJ2-7
d_call: -
cdr3_nt: TGTGCCAGCAGCCTAGGGGGGGGCGAGCAGTACTTC
cdr3_aa: CASSLGGGEQYF

clone_size: few
v_call: TRBV5-1
j_call: TRBJ1-1
d_call: -
cdr3_nt: TGCGCCAGCAGCTTGTTGCAGACACGGAACACTGAAGCTTTCTTT
cdr3_aa: CASSLLQTRNTEAFF

clone_size: -
v_call: TRBV19
j_call: TRBJ2-7
d_call: -
cdr3_nt: TGTGCCAGTAGTGCAGGGGTGGCCGAGCAGTACTTC
cdr3_aa: CASSAGVAEQYF

clone_size: -
v_call: TRBV6-4
j_call: TRBJ1-5
d_call: -
cdr3_nt: TGTGCCAGCAGTTTGACAGGAGATAGCAATCAGCCCCAGCATTTT
cdr3_aa: CASSLTGDSNQPQHF

clone_size: -
v_call: TRBV27
j_call: TRBJ1-6
d_call: TRBD1
cdr3_nt: TGTGCCAGCAGCCTCTTCACCGGGACAGGGGACTCACCCCTCCACTTT
cdr3_aa: CASSLFTGTGDSPLHF

clone_size: -
v_call: TRBV29-1
j_call: TRBJ2-7
d_call: TRBD2
cdr3_nt: TGCAGCGTTGATTCCGGGACTAGCGTCTCCGAGCAGTACTTC
cdr3_aa: CSVDSGTSVSEQYF

clone_size: -
v_call: TRBV28
j_call: TRBJ1-6
d_call: -
cdr3_nt: TGTGCCAGCAGTCCTGGACTCTATAATTCACCCCTCCACTTT
cdr3_aa: CASSPGLYNSPLHF

clone_size: -
v_call: TRBV7-9
j_call: TRBJ2-7
d_call: -
cdr3_nt: TGTGCCAGCAGCTTTGGCAACTCCTACGAGCAGTACTTC
cdr3_aa: CASSFGNSYEQYF

clone_size: -
v_call: TRBV5-1
j_call: TRBJ1-6
d_call: TRBD1
cdr3_nt: TGCGCCAGCAGCCGGGAGACAGGGGCGGATTCACCCCTCCACTTT
cdr3_aa: CASSRETGADSPLHF

clone_size: -
v_call: TRBV5-4
j_call: TRBJ2-5
d_call: TRBD2
cdr3_nt: TGTGCCAGCAGCCGTCCCGGGACAGGGTTGGGACTAGCGGGACAAGAGACCCAGTACTTC
cdr3_aa: CASSRPGTGLGLAGQETQYF

clone_size: -
v_call: TRBV7-3
j_call: TRBJ2-1
d_call: -
cdr3_nt: TGTGCCAGCAGCTTACCTAGCAACAATGAGCAGTTCTTC
cdr3_aa: CASSLPSNNEQFF

clone_size: few
v_call: TRBV28
j_call: TRBJ1-4
d_call: -
cdr3_nt: TGTGCCAGCAGTTCCGAGTACGAAAAACTGTTTTTT
cdr3_aa: CASSSEYEKLFF

clone_size: -
v_call: TRBV10-1
j_call: TRBJ2-5
d_call: -
cdr3_nt: TGCGCCAGCAGTGATGAGGGGGTAGGGGAGACCCAGTACTTC
cdr3_aa: CASSDEGVGETQYF

clone_size: few
v_call: TRBV2
j_call: TRBJ2-7
d_call: TRBD1
cdr3_nt: TGTGCCAGCAGCCCAGACAGGGGGCGGTACTACGAGCAGTACTTC
cdr3_aa: CASSPDRGRYYEQYF

clone_size: -
v_call: TRBV30
j_call: TRBJ1-6
d_call: -
cdr3_nt: TGTGCCTGGAGTGTCTCCGAGAATTCACCCCTCCACTTT
cdr3_aa: CAWSVSENSPLHF

clone_size: -
v_call: TRBV2
j_call: TRBJ1-5
d_call: TRBD1
cdr3_nt: TGTGCCAGCAGTGAAGGAGGGGGCACAGGGCCCTCCAATCAGCCCCAGCATTTT
cdr3_aa: CASSEGGGTGPSNQPQHF

clone_size: once
v_call: TRBV29-1
j_call: TRBJ2-7
d_call: TRBD2
cdr3_nt: TGCAGCGTTGGTAGCGGGGCGAGCTCCTACGAGCAGTACTTC
cdr3_aa: CSVGSGASSYEQYF

clone_size: -
v_call: TRBV6-1
j_call: TRBJ1-5
d_call: -
cdr3_nt: TGTGCCAGCGGGCGGGGGCCCCAACAAGTTCTCCAGCATTTT
cdr3_aa: CASGRGPQQVLQHF

clone_size: -
v_call: TRBV5-1
j_call: TRBJ1-4
d_call: -
cdr3_nt: TGCGCCAGCAGCTTGTCGAGGAATAATGAAAAACTGTTTTTT
cdr3_aa: CASSLSRNNEKLFF

clone_size: -
v_call: TRBV6-6
j_call: TRBJ2-1
d_call: TRBD2
cdr3_nt: TGTGCCAGCTGGGGTAGCGGGAGCACCAATGAGCAGTTCTTC
cdr3_aa: CASWGSGSTNEQFF

clone_size: few
v_call: TRBV2
j_call: TRBJ1-2
d_call: -
cdr3_nt: TGTGCCAGCAGTGCTCAGGGGAGAAAGGCCTATGGCTACACCTTC
cdr3_aa: CASSAQGRKAYGYTF

clone_size: -
v_call: TRBV6-4
j_call: TRBJ2-1
d_call: -
cdr3_nt: TGTGCCAGCAGTGTAGGCCTAGAGGACAATGAGCAGTTCTTC
cdr3_aa: CASSVGLEDNEQFF

clone_size: -
v_call: TRBV6-1
j_call: TRBJ1-5
d_call: TRBD1
cdr3_nt: TGTGCCAGCATCTCTAGGACAGGGCCCGGTCCCCAGCATTTT
cdr3_aa: CASISRTGPGPQHF

clone_size: -
v_call: TRBV10-3
j_call: TRBJ2-3
d_call: TRBD2
cdr3_nt: TGTGCCATCACTGCGCGGGAGGGGAGCACAGATACGCAGTATTTT
cdr3_aa: CAITAREGSTDTQYF

clone_size: -
v_call: TRBV11-1
j_call: TRBJ2-3
d_call: -
cdr3_nt: TGTGCCAGCAGCTTAGAGGCCAGGGCGACAGATACGCAGTATTTT
cdr3_aa: CASSLEARATDTQYF